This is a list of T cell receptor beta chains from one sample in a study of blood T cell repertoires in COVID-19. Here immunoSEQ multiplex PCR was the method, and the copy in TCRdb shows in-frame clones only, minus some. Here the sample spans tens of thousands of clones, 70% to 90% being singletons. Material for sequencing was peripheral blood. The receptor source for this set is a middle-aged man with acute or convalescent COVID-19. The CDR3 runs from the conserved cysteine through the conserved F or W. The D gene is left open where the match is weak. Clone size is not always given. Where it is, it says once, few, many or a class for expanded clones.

CDR3 protein: CASGLGRGEQYF; CDR3 DNA: TGTGCTAGTGGCCTCGGGAGGGGTGAGCAGTACTTC; clone size: NA; D gene: TRBD2; V gene: TRBV12-5; J gene: TRBJ2-7
CDR3 protein: CASSYRGRDGKLFF; CDR3 DNA: TGTGCCAGTAGCTACAGGGGGCGCGATGGAAAACTGTTTTTT; clone size: NA; D gene: TRBD1; V gene: TRBV19; J gene: TRBJ1-4
CDR3 protein: CASNGQGTEKLFF; CDR3 DNA: TGTGCCAGCAATGGACAGGGAACCGAAAAACTGTTTTTT; clone size: NA; D gene: TRBD1; V gene: TRBV2; J gene: TRBJ1-4
CDR3 protein: CAWSVGQGWETQYF; CDR3 DNA: TGTGCCTGGAGTGTAGGGCAGGGGTGGGAGACCCAGTACTTC; clone size: NA; D gene: NA; V gene: TRBV30; J gene: TRBJ2-5
CDR3 protein: CATRGTAPNTGELFF; CDR3 DNA: TGTGCCACCAGGGGGACAGCCCCGAACACCGGGGAGCTGTTTTTT; clone size: NA; D gene: TRBD1; V gene: TRBV24-1; J gene: TRBJ2-2
CDR3 protein: CASSLSGDRGNSPLHF; CDR3 DNA: TGTGCCAGCAGTTTATCGGGGGACAGGGGTAATTCACCCCTCCACTTT; clone size: NA; D gene: TRBD1; V gene: TRBV27; J gene: TRBJ1-6
CDR3 protein: CASSQDLGNEQFF; CDR3 DNA: TGCGCCAGCAGCCAAGATCTCGGCAATGAGCAGTTCTTC; clone size: NA; D gene: NA; V gene: TRBV4-1; J gene: TRBJ2-1
CDR3 protein: CASSLSRQGGTEAFF; CDR3 DNA: TGTGCCAGCAGTTTATCACGACAGGGTGGCACTGAAGCTTTCTTT; clone size: NA; D gene: TRBD1; V gene: TRBV27; J gene: TRBJ1-1
CDR3 protein: CASSVRSGGFSDTQYF; CDR3 DNA: TGTGCCAGCAGTGTGCGTAGCGGGGGGTTTTCAGATACGCAGTATTTT; clone size: NA; D gene: TRBD2; V gene: TRBV6-1; J gene: TRBJ2-3
CDR3 protein: CASSGRTGANSPLHF; CDR3 DNA: TGTGCCAGCAGTGGAAGGACAGGGGCCAATTCACCCCTCCACTTT; clone size: once; D gene: TRBD1; V gene: TRBV25-1; J gene: TRBJ1-6
CDR3 protein: CATSDRSLGQGTIGELFF; CDR3 DNA: TGTGCCACCAGTGACAGAAGCCTGGGACAGGGGACGATCGGGGAGCTGTTTTTT; clone size: NA; D gene: TRBD1; V gene: TRBV24-1; J gene: TRBJ2-2
CDR3 protein: CASSGDSQETQYF; CDR3 DNA: TGTGCCAGCAGTGGCGACAGTCAAGAGACCCAGTACTTC; clone size: NA; D gene: NA; V gene: TRBV2; J gene: TRBJ2-5
CDR3 protein: CSAGTSGGAETQYF; CDR3 DNA: TGCAGCGCGGGAACTAGCGGGGGGGCTGAGACCCAGTACTTC; clone size: NA; D gene: TRBD2; V gene: TRBV29-1; J gene: TRBJ2-5
CDR3 protein: CASSLSGQRTDTQYF; CDR3 DNA: TGTGCCAGCAGTTTATCCGGACAGCGCACAGATACGCAGTATTTT; clone size: NA; D gene: NA; V gene: TRBV27; J gene: TRBJ2-3
CDR3 protein: CASEPTGGNTIYF; CDR3 DNA: TGTGCCAGCGAACCCACAGGGGGAAACACCATATATTTT; clone size: NA; D gene: NA; V gene: TRBV9; J gene: TRBJ1-3
CDR3 protein: CASSLGTQGTNEKLFF; CDR3 DNA: TGTGCCAGCAGCTTAGGGACCCAGGGAACTAATGAAAAACTGTTTTTT; clone size: NA; D gene: NA; V gene: TRBV11-2; J gene: TRBJ1-4
CDR3 protein: CASSDGSTDTQYF; CDR3 DNA: TGTGCCAGCAGTGATGGCAGCACAGATACGCAGTATTTT; clone size: NA; D gene: NA; V gene: TRBV6-1; J gene: TRBJ2-3
CDR3 protein: CASTLAGVNTEAFF; CDR3 DNA: TGTGCCAGCACCCTCGCCGGAGTGAACACTGAAGCTTTCTTT; clone size: NA; D gene: NA; V gene: TRBV28; J gene: TRBJ1-1
CDR3 protein: CASSPTGGNEKLFF; CDR3 DNA: TGTGCCAGCAGCCCCACAGGGGGGAATGAAAAACTGTTTTTT; clone size: NA; D gene: TRBD1; V gene: TRBV7-8; J gene: TRBJ1-4
CDR3 protein: CAWSPAKDTQYF; CDR3 DNA: TGTGCCTGGAGTCCTGCGAAAGATACGCAGTATTTT; clone size: few; D gene: NA; V gene: TRBV30; J gene: TRBJ2-3
CDR3 protein: CASSLSGYEQYF; CDR3 DNA: TGTGCCAGCAGCTTGTCGGGCTACGAGCAGTACTTC; clone size: NA; D gene: NA; V gene: TRBV11-3; J gene: TRBJ2-7
CDR3 protein: CASSESAGDRAPLHF; CDR3 DNA: TGTGCCAGCAGTGAATCCGCAGGGGATCGGGCACCCCTCCACTTT; clone size: NA; D gene: NA; V gene: TRBV25-1; J gene: TRBJ1-6
CDR3 protein: CASSQHYMDTDGGYTF; CDR3 DNA: TGTGCCAGCAGCCAACACTACATGGACACGGACGGGGGCTACACCTTC; clone size: NA; D gene: NA; V gene: TRBV3-1/TRBV3-2; J gene: TRBJ1-2
CDR3 protein: CAWSHPTGIAEQYF; CDR3 DNA: TGTGCCTGGAGTCATCCGACAGGAATCGCCGAGCAGTACTTC; clone size: NA; D gene: NA; V gene: TRBV30; J gene: TRBJ2-7
CDR3 protein: CAINSPDRTEYEQYF; CDR3 DNA: TGTGCCATCAACTCTCCCGACAGGACCGAATACGAGCAGTACTTC; clone size: NA; D gene: NA; V gene: TRBV10-3; J gene: TRBJ2-7
CDR3 protein: CASSRTQAVYGYTF; CDR3 DNA: TGTGCCAGCAGCCGGACACAGGCGGTCTATGGCTACACCTTC; clone size: NA; D gene: NA; V gene: TRBV3-1/TRBV3-2; J gene: TRBJ1-2
CDR3 protein: CASSVGDREGGEQYF; CDR3 DNA: TGTGCCAGCAGCGTAGGGGACCGGGAAGGGGGCGAGCAGTACTTC; clone size: once; D gene: NA; V gene: TRBV9; J gene: TRBJ2-7
CDR3 protein: CASSDWLAGHEQYF; CDR3 DNA: TGTGCCAGCAGTGATTGGCTAGCGGGGCACGAGCAGTACTTC; clone size: NA; D gene: TRBD2; V gene: TRBV6-1; J gene: TRBJ2-7
CDR3 protein: CALSSGTWDGYTF; CDR3 DNA: TGTGCCTTGTCTTCGGGTACTTGGGATGGCTACACCTTC; clone size: NA; D gene: NA; V gene: TRBV2; J gene: TRBJ1-2
CDR3 protein: CALERGGNTIYF; CDR3 DNA: TGTGCCCTTGAAAGGGGTGGAAACACCATATATTTT; clone size: NA; D gene: NA; V gene: TRBV30; J gene: TRBJ1-3
CDR3 protein: CATSAWTGSNYGYTF; CDR3 DNA: TGTGCCACCAGCGCCTGGACAGGTTCGAACTATGGCTACACCTTC; clone size: NA; D gene: TRBD1; V gene: TRBV24-1; J gene: TRBJ1-2
CDR3 protein: CASSQVVPGTRNEQFF; CDR3 DNA: TGCGCCAGCAGCCAAGTTGTCCCCGGGACACGGAATGAGCAGTTCTTC; clone size: few; D gene: NA; V gene: TRBV4-1; J gene: TRBJ2-1
CDR3 protein: CAWRNSGGTDTQYF; CDR3 DNA: TGTGCCTGGAGAAATAGCGGGGGGACAGATACGCAGTATTTT; clone size: NA; D gene: TRBD2; V gene: TRBV30; J gene: TRBJ2-3
CDR3 protein: CASSELGARGANVLTF; CDR3 DNA: TGTGCCAGCAGTGAATTAGGGGCAAGGGGGGCCAACGTCCTGACTTTC; clone size: NA; D gene: NA; V gene: TRBV25-1; J gene: TRBJ2-6
CDR3 protein: CASSPRLGSPLHF; CDR3 DNA: TGTGCCAGCAGCCCTAGACTGGGTTCACCCCTCCACTTT; clone size: NA; D gene: NA; V gene: TRBV14; J gene: TRBJ1-6
CDR3 protein: CASSFAPGKLFF; CDR3 DNA: TGCGCCAGCAGCTTTGCGCCAGGAAAACTGTTTTTT; clone size: NA; D gene: NA; V gene: TRBV5-1; J gene: TRBJ1-4
CDR3 protein: CASSGHRGLANYGYTF; CDR3 DNA: TGTGCCAGCAGTGGACACAGGGGACTAGCTAACTATGGCTACACCTTC; clone size: few; D gene: TRBD1; V gene: TRBV6-1; J gene: TRBJ1-2
CDR3 protein: CASGPQGIGNQPQHF; CDR3 DNA: TGTGCTAGTGGTCCACAGGGAATAGGCAATCAGCCCCAGCATTTT; clone size: NA; D gene: NA; V gene: TRBV12-5; J gene: TRBJ1-5